The clone carrying this T cell receptor beta chain was recorded only once. Its antigen is not known. For every subset, genomic DNA was evenly distributed across several immunoSEQ plates. Authors' methods: Quality scores were absent from the junction-only immunoSEQ sequences, so filtering differed. Libraries were prepared by immunoSEQ multiplex PCR; TCRdb keeps only in-frame clonotypes and omits some of them. The DNA gave D and trimming, while V, J and clone size come from that table. The repertoire has around 1.4 million clones, approximately 98.5% of them found once; the top ten carry over 0.3%. This CDR3 has 15 amino acids. V shed 6 bases and J 5 bases; nucleotides not matched to a gene: 11. Germline CDR1 is MNHEY and CDR2 is SMNVEV (reference sequence). The data were obtained in a study of shared clonotypes between healthy human individuals. Study-level background: Contributing individuals were two females and a few males aged 18 to 49.

Whole-study results and caveats: Enrolling few donors narrowed the genetic and exposure-history diversity that was represented.

The receptor was isolated from a man aged 25 to 40 in good health. Material for sequencing was naive CD4+ T cells sorted from blood. The subset here: CD45RA+ positively selected. The chain combines TRBV27 with TRBJ1-1, with TRBD1 matching 8 bases. CDR3 residues: CASSSHHRGRTEAFF. CDR3 nucleotide sequence: TGTGCCAGCAGCAGCCATCACAGGGGGAGGACTGAAGCTTTCTTT.